Listed below are T cell receptor beta chains from one sample, sequenced in a study of OX40 agonist ivuxolimab in advanced cancers. The assay was immunoSEQ multiplex PCR, and TCRdb's table has in-frame clones only and misses some. The repertoire consists of 65,000 to 85,000 clones, with 89% occurring once and the leading ten covering over 0.15%. Sequences were derived from CD4+ or CD8+ T cells sorted from blood, sampled in a trial of the OX40 agonist ivuxolimab. These receptor sequences come from an adult with an advanced solid tumor such as melanoma, head and neck, liver or kidney cancer. Each CDR3 is given with its conserved first and last residue. Fields, in order: V gene, J gene, clone size, D gene, CDR3 protein, CDR3 DNA. D genes are given only for firm matches. Clone size is not always given. Where it is, it says once, few, many or a class for expanded clones.

V gene: TRBV29-1; J gene: TRBJ2-6; clone size: NA; D gene: NA; CDR3 protein: CSVEVFGANVLTF; CDR3 DNA: TGCAGCGTTGAAGTCTTTGGGGCCAACGTCCTGACTTTC
V gene: TRBV18; J gene: TRBJ1-3; clone size: NA; D gene: NA; CDR3 protein: CASSPGRGPSGNTIYF; CDR3 DNA: TGTGCCAGCTCACCGGGCAGGGGACCCTCTGGAAACACCATATATTTT
V gene: TRBV5-1; J gene: TRBJ2-7; clone size: NA; D gene: NA; CDR3 protein: CASSYDSGGGYEQYF; CDR3 DNA: TGCGCCAGCAGCTACGACAGTGGAGGAGGCTACGAGCAGTACTTC
V gene: TRBV25-1; J gene: TRBJ1-1; clone size: NA; D gene: NA; CDR3 protein: CASGATANTEAFF; CDR3 DNA: TGTGCCAGTGGAGCTACTGCGAACACTGAAGCTTTCTTT
V gene: TRBV9; J gene: TRBJ2-4; clone size: once; D gene: TRBD2; CDR3 protein: CASSLGGGAGASGDIQYF; CDR3 DNA: TGTGCCAGCAGCTTGGGTGGGGGAGCGGGAGCGTCCGGGGACATTCAGTACTTC
V gene: TRBV5-1; J gene: TRBJ2-1; clone size: NA; D gene: TRBD2; CDR3 protein: CASSLFSAGVTYNEQFF; CDR3 DNA: TGCGCCAGCAGCTTGTTTTCGGCGGGAGTAACCTACAATGAGCAGTTCTTC
V gene: TRBV2; J gene: TRBJ2-5; clone size: NA; D gene: TRBD2; CDR3 protein: CASSPQGGAGGRTQYF; CDR3 DNA: TGTGCCAGCAGCCCCCAGGGAGGGGCGGGGGGGCGGACCCAGTACTTC
V gene: TRBV28; J gene: TRBJ1-4; clone size: NA; D gene: NA; CDR3 protein: CASSPEPTNEKLFF; CDR3 DNA: TGTGCCAGCAGTCCGGAGCCAACTAATGAAAAACTGTTTTTT
V gene: TRBV6-4; J gene: TRBJ1-5; clone size: NA; D gene: NA; CDR3 protein: CASSEAGGNQPQHF; CDR3 DNA: TGTGCCAGCAGTGAGGCCGGGGGCAATCAGCCCCAGCATTTT
V gene: TRBV7-9; J gene: TRBJ2-3; clone size: NA; D gene: TRBD2; CDR3 protein: CASSFRDYPTDTQYF; CDR3 DNA: TGTGCCAGCAGCTTCCGGGACTATCCCACAGATACGCAGTATTTT
V gene: TRBV15; J gene: TRBJ2-4; clone size: NA; D gene: NA; CDR3 protein: CATSRDLGDTKNIQYF; CDR3 DNA: TGTGCCACCAGCAGAGACCTGGGGGACACCAAAAACATTCAGTACTTC
V gene: TRBV4-1; J gene: TRBJ1-1; clone size: NA; D gene: NA; CDR3 protein: CASSQGTGEAFF; CDR3 DNA: TGCGCCAGCAGCCAAGGAACTGGCGAAGCTTTCTTT
V gene: TRBV19; J gene: TRBJ2-1; clone size: NA; D gene: NA; CDR3 protein: CASSRDQSSYNEQFF; CDR3 DNA: TGTGCCAGTAGTAGGGACCAGAGCTCCTACAATGAGCAGTTCTTC
V gene: TRBV27; J gene: TRBJ2-1; clone size: NA; D gene: NA; CDR3 protein: CASSLGLGGHGDEQFF; CDR3 DNA: TGTGCCAGCAGTTTAGGTCTCGGGGGCCATGGGGATGAGCAGTTCTTC
V gene: TRBV15; J gene: TRBJ2-1; clone size: NA; D gene: TRBD2; CDR3 protein: CATSKAGLAGNEQFF; CDR3 DNA: TGTGCCACCAGCAAAGCTGGTCTAGCGGGTAATGAGCAGTTCTTC
V gene: TRBV5-1; J gene: TRBJ2-1; clone size: NA; D gene: TRBD2; CDR3 protein: CASTSGGALDEQFF; CDR3 DNA: TGCGCCAGCACGAGCGGGGGGGCGCTGGATGAGCAGTTCTTC